This T cell receptor beta chain was recovered during a study of T cells in Graves' hyperthyroidism and ophthalmopathy. Using RNA transcripts as the source, TCR beta CDR3 regions were amplified. RT-PCR in the first round (using the HTBI primer set) targeted the TCR CDR3. TCRdb re-called the multiplex PCR reads with MiXCR, one entry per CDR3 protein. The sample records around 600,000 distinct CDR3 sequences, roughly 45% being singletons. J was trimmed by 4 bases and V by 1 base; bases with no gene match: 6. The germline CDR1 and CDR2 sequences are SGDLS and YYNGEE. This CDR3 is built from 15 residues. This clonotype was detected many times.

Sequenced: peripheral blood or thyroid tissue (not recorded which). The rearrangement links TRBV9 to TRBJ1-1; 8 nucleotides align to TRBD1. The source is an adult man with Graves' disease, either hyperthyroidism or ophthalmopathy (not recorded which). The CDR3 nucleotides are TGTGCCAGCAGCGTAAGCGGGACAGGCCTCACTGAAGCTTTCTTT. This sequence encodes CASSVSGTGLTEAFF.